These 14 T cell receptor beta chains were sequenced from one sample in a study of blood T cells in healthy people across ages. A second roughly 6 to 12 cycle PCR used barcoded and J-beta primers. Using its own MiXCR run on the 5' RACE reads, TCRdb lists one record per CDR3 protein. The sample contains around 1,500,000 distinct CDR3 sequences, roughly 30% of which appear only once. Source material: blood. These receptors were collected from a woman in her thirties in good health.

This chain connects TRBV2 to TRBJ2-4, with 13 bases aligning to TRBD2. From germline, CDR1 is SNHLY and CDR2 FYNNEI. J lost 11 bases, V lost 5 bases, and 18 bases had no gene match. This CDR3 is 18 amino acids long. CDR3 region: CASSSLSTGAGLAGFQYF. In DNA form, the CDR3 reads TGTGCCAGCAGTTCCCTATCGACAGGAGCGGGACTAGCGGGGTTTCAGTACTTC.

V usage is TRBV29-1 and J usage is TRBJ2-5; 8 nucleotides agree with TRBD2. The germline V gene encodes CDR1 SQVTM and CDR2 ANQGSEA. V shed 4 bases and J 11 bases; nucleotides not matched to a gene: 18. The CDR3 runs 15 residues. The CDR3 DNA reads TGCAGCGTTGTGGTGTGGACTAGCAGCTACAATGAGCAGTACTTC. It translates to CSVVVWTSSYNEQYF.

This clonotype was seen a handful of times. V usage is TRBV15 and J usage is TRBJ2-7, with a weak D call TRBD2 (6 bases). V lost 3 bases and J lost 8, with 17 bases in between. Germline V gene sequence: CDR1 LNHNV, CDR2 YYDKDF (reference sequence). The CDR3 consists of 14 residues. CDR3 protein: CATSSSVGGTQQYF. Written as DNA, the CDR3 is TGTGCCACCAGCAGTTCAGTCGGGGGTACGCAGCAGTACTTC.

This clonotype was counted at least ten times. The chain links TRBV4-2 to TRBJ2-5, with 7 bases aligning to TRBD2. The CDR3 extends over 14 amino acids. V shed 1 base, J shed 7 bases, and the junction held 6 bases outside the gene matches. The V gene's germline CDR1 is LGHNA and CDR2 YNFKEQ. CDR3 nucleotide sequence: TGTGCCAGCAGCCAAGCACGGGGGGTAGTGACCCAGTACTTC. Its protein product is CASSQARGVVTQYF.

This clonotype was counted between two and nine times. The gene calls are TRBV24-1 and TRBJ2-3, with TRBD1 matching 8 bases. The germline CDR1 and CDR2 sequences are KGHDR and SFDVKD. The CDR3 length is 14 residues. Trimming took 2 bases from V and 14 from J; bases not matched to a gene: 11. This CDR3 is CATSDSAGDRSRYF. For the CDR3, the DNA is TGTGCCACCAGTGATTCGGCCGGGGACAGGTCCCGGTATTTT.

This clonotype came up many times. J is TRBJ2-1 and V is TRBV11-2, with a weak D call TRBD2 (6 bases). Trimming pared 5 bases from V and 6 bases from J, leaving 11 bases between. The CDR3 runs to 13 residues. From germline, CDR1 is SGHAT and CDR2 FQNNGV. The CDR3 loop is CASSRGGLNEQFF. CDR3 nucleotides: TGTGCCAGCAGCAGGGGAGGACTCAATGAGCAGTTCTTC.

The chain joins TRBV5-1 to TRBJ2-4, with no clear D. The germline CDR1 and CDR2 sequences are SGHRS and YFSETQ. The CDR3 length is 12 residues. V was trimmed by 0 bases and J by 13 bases, leaving 11 bases between them. CDR3 coding DNA: TGCGCCAGCAGCTTGGACGGCGGATGGCAGTACTTC. It codes for CASSLDGGWQYF.

The chain links TRBV3-1 to TRBJ2-7; 10 positions agree with TRBD2. Unmatched junction bases numbered 6, after V lost 1 base and J lost 3 bases. Germline lookup yields CDR1 LGHDT and CDR2 YNNKEL (reference sequence). The CDR3 sequence is 16 residues long. CDR3 protein: CASSQGRTSGSYEQYF. The CDR3 DNA reads as TGTGCCAGCAGCCAAGGTAGGACTAGCGGAAGCTACGAGCAGTACTTC.

The rearrangement uses TRBV12-3 or TRBV12-4 and TRBJ2-6, with D possibly being TRBD2 (5 bases). The V end lost 4 bases, the J end lost 0 bases, and 7 bases lay between the germline ends. CDR3 length equals 15 residues. The CDR3: CASSSAGSGANVLTF. The CDR3 nucleotides read TGTGCCAGCAGTTCCGCGGGCTCTGGGGCCAACGTCCTGACTTTC.

This clonotype was seen more than once but under ten times. The chain carries TRBV21-1 and TRBJ1-1; whether TRBD1, the table's D call, matches the DNA was not checked. TRBV21-1 is reported as a pseudogene. The CDR3 sequence is 12 residues long. Written as DNA, the CDR3 is TGTGCCAGCGGGGACAGGGCCACTGAAGCTTTCTTT. The encoded protein is CASGDRATEAFF.

The rearrangement uses TRBV11-2 and TRBJ1-5, with D uncertain. With 0 bases removed from V and 6 bases from J, the gap between germline ends came to 6 bases. The CDR3 contains 13 residues. The V gene's germline CDR1 is SGHAT and CDR2 FQNNGV. CDR3 coding DNA: TGTGCCAGCAGCTTAGATATGGCTCAGCCCCAGCATTTT. Residues: CASSLDMAQPQHF.

This clonotype has just a few counts. The CDR3 loop is CASSQALMGEQYF. As DNA, the CDR3 is TGTGCCAGCAGCCAGGCCCTAATGGGGGAGCAGTACTTC. The rearrangement links TRBV6-5 to TRBJ2-7; D uncertain. The CDR3 consists of 13 residues. V lost 6 bases and J lost 7, with 16 bases in between. CDR1 is MNHEY and CDR2 is SVGAGI in the germline V gene.

The chain has TRBV7-6 and TRBJ1-4; possible D gene TRBD1, 6 bases. With 5 bases removed from V and 4 bases from J, the gap between germline ends came to 23 bases. The CDR3 has 18 amino acids. Germline V gene lookup returns CDR1 SGHVS and CDR2 FNYEAQ. In nucleotides, the CDR3 is TGTGCCAGCAGCAACCCCCTTAAACAGGGATGGAGTAATGAAAAACTGTTTTTT. Translation: CASSNPLKQGWSNEKLFF.

The rearrangement uses TRBV5-1 and TRBJ2-1, with D perhaps TRBD1 or TRBD2 (6 bases each). The CDR3 has 19 amino acids. V was clipped by 4 bases and J by 5 bases, with 28 bases between them. The germline V gene encodes CDR1 SGHRS and CDR2 YFSETQ. DNA for the CDR3: TGCGCCAGCAGCATTGGACAGCCTGGCGGGGCGGTCGACGACAATGAGCAGTTCTTC. The encoded protein is CASSIGQPGGAVDDNEQFF.